This entry describes one TCR beta chain. Sequencing used immunoSEQ multiplex PCR; TCRdb keeps in-frame clones, though not all of them. The sample carries 220,000 or so clones, 82% recorded once. The data derive from a study of blood T cell repertoires in COVID-19. On the study more broadly: PBMCs, B-cell-depleted T cells, or T cells were the source of the cDNA or gDNA that made up the material.

The CDR3 has 13 residues. V lost 1 base to trimming and J lost 5 bases, with 8 bases between them. Per germline, CDR1 SGHVS and CDR2 FQNEAQ. Followed longitudinally, the Seattle patients had been enrolled during active infection. The sequence derives from a woman of 80 years or more with COVID-19, enrolled during active disease. This sequence joins TRBV7-8 and TRBJ1-2; weak D call: TRBD1 (6 bases). Sequenced: peripheral blood. CDR3 nucleotide sequence: TGTGCCAGCAGCTTAGGGACAGCTTATGGCTACACCTTC. Residues: CASSLGTAYGYTF.